This T cell receptor (beta chain) came from a study of T cell responses to AZD1222 COVID-19 vaccine. The V gene lost 7 bases and the J gene lost 3 bases, with 9 bases spanning the gap. CDR3 length equals 12 residues. Germline-derived CDR1 and CDR2 are LNHDA and SQIVND (reference sequence). This table comes from immunoSEQ multiplex PCR, and its TCRdb copy is limited to in-frame clones, with some not included. The data hold more than 100,000 clones, with 88% observed a single time. The receptor comes from an adult in good health. The V gene is TRBV19, the J gene TRBJ1-1, with a tentative D call TRBD1 (5 bases). The specimen comprised peripheral blood, sampled on day 0 of AZD1222 vaccination. CDR3 nucleotide sequence: TGTGCCAGTAAGGGGACGGACACTGAAGCTTTCTTT. Residues: CASKGTDTEAFF. The complete variable domain, with remaining parts taken from reference TRBV19 and TRBJ1-1, reads DGGITQSPKYLFRKEGQNVTLSCEQNLNHDAMYWYRQDPGQGLRLIYYSQIVNDFQKGDIAEGYSVSREKKESFPLTVTSAQKNPTAFYLCASKGTDTEAFFGQGTRLTVV.